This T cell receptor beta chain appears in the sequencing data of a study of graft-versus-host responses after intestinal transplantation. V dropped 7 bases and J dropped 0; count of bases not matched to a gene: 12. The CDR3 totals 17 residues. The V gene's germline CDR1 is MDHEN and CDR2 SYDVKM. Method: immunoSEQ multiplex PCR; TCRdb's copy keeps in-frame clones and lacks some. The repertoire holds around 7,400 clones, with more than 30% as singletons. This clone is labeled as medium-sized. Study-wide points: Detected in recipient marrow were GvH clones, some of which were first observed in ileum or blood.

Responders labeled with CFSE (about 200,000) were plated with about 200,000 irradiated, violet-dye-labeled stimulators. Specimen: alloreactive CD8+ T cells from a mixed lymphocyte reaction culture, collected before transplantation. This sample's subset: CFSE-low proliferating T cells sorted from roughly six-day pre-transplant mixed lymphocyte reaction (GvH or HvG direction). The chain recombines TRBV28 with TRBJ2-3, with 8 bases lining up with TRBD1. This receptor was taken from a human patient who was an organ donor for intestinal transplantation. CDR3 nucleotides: TGTGCCAGCACCGGAATACTCCGGGACAGGAGCACAGATACGCAGTATTTT. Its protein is CASTGILRDRSTDTQYF.